This TCR beta chain was sequenced for a study of T cell responses to AZD1222 COVID-19 vaccine. Study results and caveats: Mostly white British, mostly female donors; authors suggested clonal diversity may be underestimated. No day 14 peak samples; only post-peak repertoires were characterized. Only five or six individuals given AZD1222 were seropositive at baseline.

TCRdb's copy holds only in-frame clones and misses some; the assay was immunoSEQ multiplex PCR. The repertoire holds about 100,000 clones, over 75% seen once, with less than 3% in the top ten. CDR1 and CDR2 from the germline V gene are MNHEY and SVGAGI. The CDR3 is 15 residues long. Trimming removed 6 bases at V and 0 bases at J, with 14 bases between. On this clone itself: Its target is unknown.

The chain carries TRBV6-5 and TRBJ1-2, with D possibly being TRBD1 (6 bases). The material was peripheral blood, obtained on day 0 of AZD1222 vaccination. The sequence derives from an adult in good health. The CDR3 loop reads CASRKGQRANYGYTF. The CDR3 coding sequence is TGTGCCAGCAGAAAAGGACAGCGAGCTAACTATGGCTACACCTTC.